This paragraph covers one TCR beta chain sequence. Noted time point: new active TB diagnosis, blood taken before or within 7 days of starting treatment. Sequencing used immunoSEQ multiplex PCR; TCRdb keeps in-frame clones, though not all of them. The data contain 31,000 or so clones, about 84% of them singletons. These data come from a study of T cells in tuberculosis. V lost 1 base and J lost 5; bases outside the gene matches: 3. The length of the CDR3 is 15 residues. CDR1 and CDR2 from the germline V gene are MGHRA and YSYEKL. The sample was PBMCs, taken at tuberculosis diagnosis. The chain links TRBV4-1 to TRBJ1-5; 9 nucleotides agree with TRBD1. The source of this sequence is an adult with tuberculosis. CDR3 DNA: TGCGCCAGCAGCCAAGCGGACAGGGGCGATCAGCCCCAGCATTTT. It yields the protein CASSQADRGDQPQHF.